These 5 T cell receptor beta chains were all obtained from the same sample, sequenced in a study of regulatory T cells in long-lasting Graves disease. According to the study, TCR beta libraries were built with iRepertoire HTBI primers and CDR3-region Arm-PCR. One entry per CDR3 protein, called by TCRdb with MiXCR from the multiplex PCR reads. The sample comprises roughly 520,000 distinct CDR3 sequences, about 12% of which are singletons, and roughly 8.9% rests with the top ten. The time point here: newly diagnosed GD, antithyroid drugs for less than 3 months. There was RNA extracted from PBMCs, and the TCR library was made from it. These data were also filed under a second study, of T cells in Graves' hyperthyroidism and ophthalmopathy.

The sample was peripheral blood mononuclear cells (PBMCs), taken at new diagnosis, from a patient treated with antithyroid drugs. All receptors derive from a woman aged 30 to 39 with Graves disease.

This clonotype has at least ten counts. The rearrangement uses TRBV30 and TRBJ1-1; D perhaps matches TRBD1 (5 bases). V dropped 1 base and J dropped 1 base, with 16 bases sitting between them. Germline CDR1 reads GTSNPN; CDR2 reads SVGIG (reference sequence). CDR3 length: 16 amino acids. The CDR3 sequence: CAWSGFAGSGNTEAFF. DNA of the CDR3: TGTGCCTGGAGTGGGTTCGCAGGGTCTGGGAACACTGAAGCTTTCTTT.

This clonotype was counted only a few times. The V call is TRBV20-1, the J call TRBJ1-1; D remains ambiguous. The CDR3 is 11 amino acids. The germline V gene encodes CDR1 DFQATT and CDR2 SNEGSKA (reference sequence). The CDR3 loop is CSGYVNTEAFF. In DNA form, the CDR3 reads TGCAGCGGTTACGTGAACACTGAAGCTTTCTTT.

This clonotype was observed many times. The chain uses TRBV30 and TRBJ1-1; TRBD1 aligns across 7 bases. The CDR3 runs 14 residues. Germline assignment: CDR1 GTSNPN and CDR2 SVGIG (reference sequence). The V segment lost 4 bases and the J segment 5 bases; nucleotides outside the gene matches: 10. The CDR3 reads CAWIDDRAGTEAFF. The DNA for the CDR3 is TGTGCCTGGATTGATGACAGGGCAGGGACTGAAGCTTTCTTT.

This clonotype was picked up many times. The chain has TRBV28 and TRBJ2-1; D may be TRBD2 (5 bases). Germline V gives CDR1 MDHEN, CDR2 SYDVKM. CDR3 length equals 13 residues. V gave up 6 bases and J gave up 4 bases, with 10 bases separating them. The CDR3 DNA is TGTGCCAGCAGGCAGGACTCTTACAATGAGCAGTTCTTC. Its translation is CASRQDSYNEQFF.

Here the CDR3 DNA reads TGTGCCACCAGCAGCCTCACTTCGTCTGAGCAGTACTTC. It encodes CATSSLTSSEQYF. The rearrangement links TRBV15 to TRBJ2-7; D is unresolved. Germline lookup yields CDR1 LNHNV and CDR2 YYDKDF (reference sequence). CDR3 length equals 13 residues. V dropped 3 bases and J dropped 7 bases, with 13 bases sitting between them.